The 6 T cell receptor beta chains reported below all come from one sample, sequenced in a study of T cells in Graves' hyperthyroidism and ophthalmopathy. The TCR beta CDR3 regions underwent amplification using RNA transcripts as the source. The HTBI primer set drove a first-round RT-PCR of the TCR CDR3. TCRdb reprocessed the multiplex PCR reads with MiXCR, giving one entry per CDR3 protein. The table lists roughly 560,000 distinct CDR3 sequences, approximately 15% of them singletons. Sequenced input: blood. These receptors were taken from a woman aged 40 to 50 with Graves' ophthalmopathy.

This clonotype was found many times. This chain links TRBV30 with TRBJ1-2; the D gene is possibly TRBD1 (5 bases). The CDR3 extends over 14 amino acids. Trimming left V 4 bases short and J 6 bases short, with 18 bases between. CDR1 and CDR2 from the germline V gene are GTSNPN and SVGIG (reference sequence). The DNA of the CDR3 is TGTGCCTGGATTTGGGACGGATCTATGAATGGCTACACCTTC. It specifies CAWIWDGSMNGYTF. The whole variable domain, filled in from reference TRBV30 and TRBJ1-2, reads SQTIHQWPATLVQPVGSPLSLECTVEGTSNPNLYWYRQAAGRGLQLLFYSVGIGQISSEVPQNLSASRPQDRQFILSSKKLLLSDSGFYLCAWIWDGSMNGYTFGSGTRLTVV.

V and J are TRBV28 and TRBJ2-7, with TRBD2 matching over 12 bases. CDR1 and CDR2 (germline): MDHEN, SYDVKM. This CDR3 comprises 16 residues. V trimming: 7 bases; J trimming: 4 bases; junction bases outside the gene matches: 11. CDR3 amino acids: CASKPGLAGPGYEQYF. The CDR3 nucleotides are TGTGCCAGCAAACCGGGACTAGCGGGTCCCGGGTACGAGCAGTACTTC.

This clonotype was recorded many times. A single base separates this from a much larger clone, so it may be a read error. This chain joins TRBV27 and TRBJ1-2; possible D gene TRBD1, 6 bases. The CDR3 sequence is 15 residues long. Germline V lookup: CDR1 MNHEY, CDR2 SMNVEV (reference sequence). V was pared by 7 bases and J by 7 bases, with 22 bases between. The CDR3 sequence is CASMTSPGTGSGYTF. The CDR3 DNA follows: TGTGCCAGCATGACGTCACCGGGAACAGGGAGTGGCTACACCTTC.

This clonotype was seen more than once but under ten times. V is TRBV29-1 and J is TRBJ2-7, with 8 bases lining up with TRBD1. Germline CDR1 and CDR2: SQVTM and ANQGSEA. J gave up 0 bases and V 6 bases, and 10 bases lay outside the gene matches. The CDR3 has 15 residues. The CDR3 region is CSVALGTGSSYEQYF. The CDR3 coding sequence is TGCAGCGTCGCTCTAGGGACAGGTTCCTCCTACGAGCAGTACTTC.

There are a few counts of this clonotype. The rearrangement links TRBV9 to TRBJ2-2; no clear D gene. V was clipped by 0 bases and J by 1 base, with 7 bases between them. In germline, CDR1 is SGDLS, CDR2 YYNGEE. The length of the CDR3 is 15 residues. Written as DNA, the CDR3 is TGTGCCAGCAGCGTAGTGGCCAAGAACACCGGGGAGCTGTTTTTT. This translates into CASSVVAKNTGELFF. Looking up the rest from reference TRBV9 and TRBJ2-2 gives the full variable domain: DSGVTQTPKHLITATGQRVTLRCSPRSGDLSVYWYQQSLDQGLQFLIQYYNGEERAKGNILERFSAQQFPDLHSELNLSSLELGDSALYFCASSVVAKNTGELFFGEGSRLTVL.

This clonotype has a count of ten or more. This chain uses TRBV20-1 with TRBJ2-7, with 11 bases that match TRBD2. In germline, CDR1 is DFQATT, CDR2 SNEGSKA (reference sequence). CDR3 size: 15 residues. Trimming took 3 bases from V and 3 from J; bases not matched to a gene: 7. The DNA of the CDR3 is TGCAGTGCTAGTTCTCCGACTAGCGGGGTCTACGAGCAGTACTTC. It specifies CSASSPTSGVYEQYF.